Following are 24 T cell receptor beta chains from one sample sequenced in a study of post-analysis software for immune sequencing data. Study conclusions and caveats: With TRBV5-6, TRBV5-1 and TRBV20-1 included, about five TRBV segments were more frequent in patients than in controls.

These receptors' antigens are unknown. Prepared TCR beta cDNA libraries contained unique molecular identifiers. TCRdb independently ran MiXCR on the PCR reads; one entry per CDR3 protein. This table has approximately 570,000 distinct CDR3 sequences, roughly 46% appearing once. The sample taken for sequencing was blood. All receptors derive from a girl aged 5 to 17 with multiple sclerosis.

The chain employs TRBV11-2 and TRBJ2-7, with 9 bases lining up with TRBD1. The V and J ends lost 5 bases and 7 bases, in that order; junction bases with no gene match: 15. Germline lookup yields CDR1 SGHAT and CDR2 FQNNGV. The CDR3 contains 16 residues. The CDR3 reads CASSPPSRDRVQEQYF. For the CDR3, the DNA is TGTGCCAGCAGCCCACCATCCCGGGACAGGGTTCAAGAGCAGTACTTC. Full variable domain (outside the CDR3, taken from reference TRBV11-2 and TRBJ2-7): EAGVAQSPRYKIIEKRQSVAFWCNPISGHATLYWYQQILGQGPKLLIQFQNNGVVDDSQLPKDRFSAERLKGVDSTLKIQPAKLEDSAVYLCASSPPSRDRVQEQYFGPGTRLTVT.

This chain uses TRBV5-1 with TRBJ2-1; D unresolved. The length of the CDR3 is 15 residues. Germline values: CDR1 SGHRS, CDR2 YFSETQ. Trimming removed 0 bases at V and 7 bases at J, with 14 bases between. CDR3 region: CASSLGNLGSNEQFF. As DNA, the CDR3 is TGCGCCAGCAGCTTGGGGAATTTGGGATCGAATGAGCAGTTCTTC.

V is TRBV5-1 and J is TRBJ2-4; 14 nucleotides align to TRBD2. Germline CDR1 reads SGHRS; CDR2 reads YFSETQ. This CDR3 has 19 residues. Unmatched junction bases numbered 9, after V lost 4 bases and J lost 0 bases. The CDR3 DNA follows: TGCGCCAGCAGCCCAAACCCGGGACTAGCGGGAGAAGCCAAAAACATTCAGTACTTC. Its protein is CASSPNPGLAGEAKNIQYF.

This clonotype was counted ten times or more. The chain uses TRBV7-9 and TRBJ2-7, with 9 bases fitting TRBD1. V lost 5 bases, J lost 2 bases, and 4 bases stayed unmatched. CDR3 length: 14 residues. Germline lookup yields CDR1 SEHNR and CDR2 FQNEAQ (reference sequence). DNA of the CDR3: TGTGCCAGCAGCCCCCGGGACAGGGCCTACGAGCAGTACTTC. Protein: CASSPRDRAYEQYF.

The table lists this clonotype with a few counts. This chain connects TRBV5-1 to TRBJ2-1, with D possibly being TRBD2 (6 bases). This CDR3 comprises 13 residues. In germline, CDR1 is SGHRS, CDR2 YFSETQ. V shed 7 bases and J shed 7 bases, with 15 bases lying between them. The CDR3 DNA reads as TGCGCCAGCGAAGGAGGGGCGCTTAATGAGCAGTTCTTC. Protein: CASEGGALNEQFF.

CDR3 amino acids: CASSLERTVGNGYTF. CDR3 nucleotides: TGTGCCAGCAGCTTAGAGAGGACAGTTGGTAATGGCTACACCTTC. The genes are TRBV7-9 and TRBJ1-2; maybe TRBD1 (6 bases). Per germline, CDR1 SEHNR and CDR2 FQNEAQ (reference sequence). V lost 1 base and J lost 6, with 15 bases in between. The CDR3 runs 15 residues.

This clonotype was seen only a few times. The chain has TRBV19 and TRBJ2-3, with D unclear. CDR1 and CDR2 (germline): LNHDA, SQIVND (reference sequence). Trimming left V 5 bases short and J 2 bases short, with 14 bases between. The CDR3 contains 15 residues. The CDR3 sequence is CASSPGTRNTDTQYF. For the CDR3, the DNA is TGTGCCAGTAGTCCGGGTACACGGAACACAGATACGCAGTATTTT.

The rearrangement joins TRBV12-3 or TRBV12-4 to TRBJ1-2, with 8 bases matching TRBD1. The CDR3 sequence is 16 residues long. The J segment lost 1 base and the V segment lost 6 bases, leaving 10 bases of the junction unmatched. The CDR3 nucleotides are TGTGCCAGCAGCACCTACCGGACAGGGAATAACTATGGCTACACCTTC. Its translation: CASSTYRTGNNYGYTF.

This clonotype was seen more than once but under ten times. The chain has TRBV6-2 or TRBV6-3 and TRBJ2-1; D is ambiguous. From germline, CDR1 is MNHEY and CDR2 SVGEGT. V lost 6 bases, J lost 3 bases, and 15 bases lay in between. This CDR3 region has 15 residues. This chain's CDR3 is CASSPDGARYNEQFF. DNA of the CDR3: TGTGCCAGCAGCCCCGACGGAGCGCGCTACAATGAGCAGTTCTTC.

This clonotype has a handful of counts. The chain couples TRBV20-1 to TRBJ2-1, with D unclear. The V gene's germline CDR1 is DFQATT and CDR2 SNEGSKA (reference sequence). This CDR3 is 15 amino acids long. The ends were cut back, 2 bases at V and 4 bases at J, with 15 bases in the middle. The CDR3 protein is CSARLETLLYNEQFF. The CDR3 DNA reads as TGCAGTGCTAGACTAGAGACCCTTTTGTACAATGAGCAGTTCTTC.

The chain employs TRBV12-3 or TRBV12-4 and TRBJ1-4, with a tentative D call TRBD1 (5 bases). The CDR3 is 12 amino acids. The V and J ends lost 10 bases and 4 bases respectively, with 10 bases between them. The CDR3 region is CATSTVNEKLFF. DNA of the CDR3: TGTGCCACCTCGACAGTTAATGAAAAACTGTTTTTT.

V usage is TRBV20-1 and J usage is TRBJ1-1; D may be TRBD1 (5 bases). The germline V gene has CDR1 DFQATT and CDR2 SNEGSKA (reference sequence). V was cut by 3 bases and J by 3 bases, with 11 bases left in between. The CDR3 has 13 residues. This CDR3 is CSASGDGYTEAFF. The CDR3 DNA sequence: TGCAGTGCTAGTGGGGACGGATACACTGAAGCTTTCTTT.

This rearrangement joins TRBV7-8 to TRBJ2-3; the match to TRBD2 covers 14 bases. This CDR3 is 16 amino acids long. Germline V gene data show CDR1 as SGHVS and CDR2 as FQNEAQ. V shed 5 bases and J 7 bases; nucleotides not matched to a gene: 8. The CDR3 sequence: CASSGRLAGGPNTQYF. CDR3 nucleotides: TGTGCCAGCAGCGGTAGACTAGCGGGGGGGCCTAATACGCAGTATTTT.

The chain employs TRBV7-8 and TRBJ2-7; D call uncertain. Germline V gene sequence: CDR1 SGHVS, CDR2 FQNEAQ. Trimming shortened V by 1 base and J by 4 bases, and 11 bases separated the two germline ends. The CDR3 sequence is 14 residues long. The CDR3 DNA reads TGTGCCAGCAGCTTAGAAAGGGCCACTTACGAGCAGTACTTC. Translation: CASSLERATYEQYF.

The chain is built from TRBV15 and TRBJ2-1; the D is unclear. The germline V and J ends were trimmed by 0 bases and 12 bases, with 12 bases remaining between them. Germline V gives CDR1 LNHNV, CDR2 YYDKDF (reference sequence). The CDR3 is 13 residues long. This CDR3 reads CATSRDHVGLQFF. Here the CDR3 DNA reads TGTGCCACCAGCAGAGATCATGTAGGGTTGCAGTTCTTC.

This clonotype was seen only a few times. The chain couples TRBV7-2 to TRBJ2-7, with 7 bases that match TRBD1. The germline V gene encodes CDR1 SGHTA and CDR2 FQGNSA. The V and J ends lost 2 bases and 7 bases, in that order; junction bases with no gene match: 5. The CDR3 is 13 residues long. CDR3 bases: TGTGCCAGCAGCTTACGACAGGGAAGGGAGCAGTACTTC. It encodes CASSLRQGREQYF.

This clonotype was counted at least ten times. V usage is TRBV10-3 and J usage is TRBJ2-1; either TRBD1 or TRBD2 may supply D (5 bases each). With 6 bases removed from V and 9 bases from J, the gap between germline ends came to 9 bases. CDR1 and CDR2 from the germline V gene are ENHRY and SYGVKD. The CDR3 extends over 11 amino acids. The DNA for the CDR3 is TGTGCCATCAGCCAGGGAGCTGAGCAGTTCTTC. As protein: CAISQGAEQFF.

This clonotype was detected a few times. The chain recombines TRBV6-2 or TRBV6-3 with TRBJ2-7; D is undetermined. Trimming cost V 2 bases and J 5 bases, with 7 bases left between them. The CDR3 runs to 12 residues. Germline V gives CDR1 MNHEY, CDR2 SVGEGT. CDR3 in DNA: TGTGCCAGCAGTTACGGGCGCAACGAGCAGTACTTC. This encodes CASSYGRNEQYF.

The CDR3 DNA reads as TGCGCCAGCAGCCTCGCTGAGGGCTCGGAGGCGAACACTGAAGCTTTCTTT. It translates to CASSLAEGSEANTEAFF. V and J are TRBV4-1 and TRBJ1-1, with no clear D. CDR3 length: 17 residues. Germline V gene sequence: CDR1 MGHRA, CDR2 YSYEKL. The V end lost 4 bases, the J end lost 1 base, and 19 bases lay between the germline ends.

This clonotype turned up a few times. The rearrangement links TRBV6-4 to TRBJ2-2; D is ambiguous. The CDR3 runs 13 residues. The germline V and J ends were trimmed by 4 bases and 7 bases, with 10 bases remaining between them. Germline-derived CDR1 and CDR2 are MRHNA and SNTAGT. The CDR3 coding sequence is TGTGCCAGCAGTGCCATCCTAGGCGGGGAGCTGTTTTTT. It codes for CASSAILGGELFF.

The V and J genes are TRBV4-1 and TRBJ2-3; 7 bases match TRBD1. With V trimmed by 4 bases and J by 1 base, 11 bases remained unmatched. The length of the CDR3 is 17 residues. Germline V lookup: CDR1 MGHRA, CDR2 YSYEKL. This chain's CDR3 is CASSLRWGQGGTDTQYF. CDR3 DNA sequence: TGCGCCAGCAGCCTAAGATGGGGTCAGGGGGGCACAGATACGCAGTATTTT.

J is TRBJ2-4 and V is TRBV12-3 or TRBV12-4; no reliable D call. With the DNA end fitting TRBJ2-7 better, the J assignment may be wrong. The CDR3 has 9 residues. The CDR3 DNA reads TGTGAAATCTGGGACGAGCAGTACTTC. Translating gives CEIWDEQYF.

The gene calls are TRBV7-6 and TRBJ2-1, with 11 bases matching TRBD2. The CDR3 is made up of 20 amino acids. CDR1 and CDR2 from the germline V gene are SGHVS and FNYEAQ. The junction had 15 bases not matched to a gene; V was cut back by 1 base and J by 4 bases. The DNA of the CDR3 is TGTGCCAGCAGCTTAGTTTTGGCTAGCGGGGGGCCCTCAGGATACAATGAGCAGTTCTTC. It specifies CASSLVLASGGPSGYNEQFF.

This clonotype occurred a few times. The CDR3 reads CASSFPGLAGAREQFF. In nucleotides, the CDR3 is TGTGCCAGCAGTTTCCCCGGACTAGCTGGAGCCAGAGAGCAGTTCTTC. This chain connects TRBV12-3 or TRBV12-4 to TRBJ2-1; 8 bases are shared with TRBD2. The V and J ends lost 3 bases and 10 bases, in that order; junction bases with no gene match: 14. This CDR3 comprises 16 residues.